The clone carrying this T cell receptor beta chain was found a few times. Its matching antigen is unknown. Isolation of CD4+ naive, central memory, regulatory and stem cell-like memory cells was achieved by sorting via CD45RO/CCR7/CD25/CD127/CD95/CD27. As every portion of the isolated RNA was reverse transcribed, the sequencing read expressed TCRB transcripts. Here immunoSEQ multiplex PCR was the method, and the copy in TCRdb shows in-frame clones only, minus some. Of roughly 260,000 clones listed, roughly 22% are singletons. This record comes from a study of beta chain features in type 1 diabetes. Study-wide results and caveats: TCRB CDR3s from Type 1 diabetes patients were moderately but significantly shorter in all four CD4+ subsets.

The germline V gene has CDR1 SEHNR and CDR2 FQNEAQ (reference sequence). V trimming: 5 bases; J trimming: 4 bases; junction bases outside the gene matches: 11. The CDR3 covers 16 residues. V gene TRBV7-9 combines with J gene TRBJ2-1; 7 bases match TRBD2. The source is a woman in her thirties or forties with type 1 diabetes. The sample consisted of naive CD4+ T cells from blood. The DNA for the CDR3 is TGTGCCAGCAGCCTAGGACCTAGCGGACCTTACAATGAGCAGTTCTTC. Its protein product is CASSLGPSGPYNEQFF.